Shown below are 10 T cell receptor beta chains from a single sample sequenced in a study of shared clonotypes between healthy human individuals (dated by TCRdb to 2020 to 2022). Receptors were amplified or captured by the immunoSEQ multiplex PCR assay. The table comes from immuneACCESS by way of TCRdb, which keeps in-frame sequences with V and J called. Part of the clones is missing from these tables; in studies checked, under half for an unresolved V gene and the rest for unknown reasons. The sample table lists approximately 500,000 clones, over 75% of them with a count of one. Around an eighth of the sample lies in the top ten. Sequences were obtained from PBMCs. The receptors were sampled from a woman aged 40 to 55 in good health. Some clones in this sample may be carry-over from other donors' samples.

The chain carries TRBV4-2 and TRBJ1-3; tentatively, D is TRBD1 (5 bases). Looked up from germline, CDR1 is LGHNA and CDR2 is YNFKEQ. The CDR3 runs 15 residues. With 0 bases removed from V and 4 bases from J, the gap between germline ends came to 10 bases. In DNA form, the CDR3 reads TGTGCCAGCAGCCAAGATCAGGGTTCGGGAAACACCATATATTTT. Translating it yields CASSQDQGSGNTIYF.

This rearrangement joins TRBV28 to TRBJ2-7, with 9 bases aligning to TRBD2. Germline V gene sequence: CDR1 MDHEN, CDR2 SYDVKM. The length of the CDR3 is 12 residues. V was clipped by 10 bases and J by 5 bases; unmatched bases: 6. Here the CDR3 reads CATSSGTNEQYF. In nucleotides, the CDR3 is TGTGCCACCTCTAGCGGGACTAACGAGCAGTACTTC.

This chain uses TRBV5-4 with TRBJ2-1, with D tentatively TRBD2 (6 bases). The germline V gene encodes CDR1 SGHNT and CDR2 YYREEE (reference sequence). V was clipped by 4 bases and J by 7 bases, with 18 bases between them. The CDR3 length is 15 residues. CDR3 amino acids: CASSTTSNYGNEQFF. For the CDR3, the DNA is TGTGCCAGCAGCACAACTAGCAACTACGGAAATGAGCAGTTCTTC.

This sequence joins TRBV19 and TRBJ2-7, with D perhaps given as TRBD1 or TRBD2 (5 bases each). V lost 5 bases to trimming and J lost 2 bases, with 16 bases between them. The V gene's germline CDR1 is LNHDA and CDR2 SQIVND (reference sequence). The CDR3 length is 15 residues. CDR3 loop: CASSFRRDGAYEQYF. In DNA, the CDR3 is TGTGCCAGTAGTTTCCGCAGGGACGGCGCCTACGAGCAGTACTTC.

The V and J genes are TRBV7-6 and TRBJ1-4; perhaps TRBD1 as D (5 bases). Per the germline V gene, CDR1 is SGHVS and CDR2 is FNYEAQ. V dropped 3 bases and J dropped 4 bases, with 9 bases sitting between them. The CDR3 has 14 amino acids. CDR3 coding DNA: TGTGCCAGCAGCTTCCGGGGCCTTAATGAAAAACTGTTTTTT. Its translation is CASSFRGLNEKLFF.

The chain uses TRBV11-3 and TRBJ2-7; either TRBD1 or TRBD2 may fit D (6 bases each). The CDR3 length is 14 residues. Trimming left V 5 bases short and J 5 bases short, with 16 bases between. Germline V gene sequence: CDR1 SGHNT, CDR2 YENEEA. The CDR3 nucleotides are TGTGCCAGCAGCGCCGGTGGGGGGCGGCACGAGCAGTACTTC. It specifies CASSAGGGRHEQYF. Full variable domain (outside the CDR3, taken from reference TRBV11-3 and TRBJ2-7): EAGVVQSPRYKIIEKKQPVAFWCNPISGHNTLYWYLQNLGQGPELLIRYENEEAVDDSQLPKDRFSAERLKGVDSTLKIQPAELGDSAVYLCASSAGGGRHEQYFGPGTRLTVT.

Comments on this clone: This same CDR3 is encoded by further DNA sequences in the sample. This chain links TRBV7-9 with TRBJ2-3; 10 bases fit TRBD1. Trimming cost V 3 bases and J 3 bases; bases outside gene matches: 3. The CDR3 is made up of 15 amino acids. Germline CDR1 is SEHNR and CDR2 is FQNEAQ (reference sequence). For the CDR3, the DNA is TGTGCCAGCAGCTTTCGGACAGGGGGGACAGATACGCAGTATTTT. Protein sequence: CASSFRTGGTDTQYF.

The genes are TRBV28 and TRBJ1-2; TRBD1 is a possible D gene (5 bases). Per germline, CDR1 MDHEN and CDR2 SYDVKM. Trimming pared 6 bases from V and 1 base from J, leaving 12 bases between. The CDR3 length is 14 residues. The CDR3 spells CASSPMGDNYGYTF. The CDR3 DNA reads TGTGCCAGCAGCCCAATGGGGGATAACTATGGCTACACCTTC.

This clone showed up just once. The gene calls are TRBV27 and TRBJ1-2, with D perhaps TRBD1 (5 bases). V dropped 4 bases and J dropped 4 bases, with 16 bases sitting between them. The CDR3 totals 15 residues. CDR1 is MNHEY, CDR2 SMNVEV, per germline (reference sequence). This chain's CDR3 is CASSSPGRGGYGYTF. The CDR3 DNA sequence: TGTGCCAGCAGTTCCCCGGGACGGGGTGGCTATGGCTACACCTTC.

This sequence joins TRBV28 and TRBJ2-1, with D unresolved. This CDR3 has 14 residues. The germline V and J ends were trimmed by 4 bases and 9 bases, with 16 bases remaining between them. CDR1 and CDR2 from the germline V gene are MDHEN and SYDVKM. The CDR3 loop reads CASSSTWAGFEQFF. Written as DNA, the CDR3 is TGTGCCAGCAGTTCTACCTGGGCTGGATTTGAGCAGTTCTTC.